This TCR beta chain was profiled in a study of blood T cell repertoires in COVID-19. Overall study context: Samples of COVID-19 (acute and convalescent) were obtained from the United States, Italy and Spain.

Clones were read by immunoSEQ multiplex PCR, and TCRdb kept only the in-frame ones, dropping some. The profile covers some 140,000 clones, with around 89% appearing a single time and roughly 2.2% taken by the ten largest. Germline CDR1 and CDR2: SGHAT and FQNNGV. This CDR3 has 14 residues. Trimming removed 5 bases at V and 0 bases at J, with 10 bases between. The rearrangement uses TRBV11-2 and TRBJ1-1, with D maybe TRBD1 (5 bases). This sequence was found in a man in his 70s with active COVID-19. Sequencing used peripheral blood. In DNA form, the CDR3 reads TGTGCCAGCAGCCCTATGGGGCTGAACACTGAAGCTTTCTTT. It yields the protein CASSPMGLNTEAFF.